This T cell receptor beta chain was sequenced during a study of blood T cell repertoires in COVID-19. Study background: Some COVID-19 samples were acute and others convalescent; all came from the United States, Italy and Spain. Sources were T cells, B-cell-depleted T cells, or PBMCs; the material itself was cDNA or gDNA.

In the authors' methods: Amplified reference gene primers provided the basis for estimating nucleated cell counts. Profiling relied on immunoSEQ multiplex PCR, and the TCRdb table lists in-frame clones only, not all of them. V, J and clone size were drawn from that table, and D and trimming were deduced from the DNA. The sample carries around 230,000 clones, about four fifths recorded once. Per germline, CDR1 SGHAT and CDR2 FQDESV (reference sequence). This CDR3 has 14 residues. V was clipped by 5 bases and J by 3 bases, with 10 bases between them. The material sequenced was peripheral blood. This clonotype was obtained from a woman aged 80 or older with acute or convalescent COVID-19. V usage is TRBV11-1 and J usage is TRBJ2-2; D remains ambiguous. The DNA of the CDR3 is TGTGCCAGCAGCCCGCCCGGGTACACCGGGGAGCTGTTTTTT. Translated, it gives CASSPPGYTGELFF.